The 9 T cell receptor beta chains below all came from one sample that was sequenced in a study of T cells in Graves' hyperthyroidism and ophthalmopathy. Amplification of TCR beta CDR3 regions was performed using RNA transcripts as template. First-round RT-PCR targeting the TCR CDR3 was performed with the HTBI primer set. TCRdb fed the multiplex PCR reads into MiXCR, producing one record per CDR3 protein. The sample yields roughly 250,000 distinct CDR3 sequences, approximately 23% seen once. The sample taken for sequencing was blood. The receptors were gathered from a man aged 25-45 years with Graves' ophthalmopathy.

The rearrangement links TRBV5-1 to TRBJ2-3, with TRBD2 matching over 10 bases. V shed 1 base and J 3 bases; nucleotides not matched to a gene: 5. There are 16 residues in the CDR3. The germline V gene has CDR1 SGHRS and CDR2 YFSETQ. The CDR3 DNA sequence: TGCGCCAGCAGCTTGTCTAGCGGGAGTAGAACAGATACGCAGTATTTT. It encodes CASSLSSGSRTDTQYF.

This chain uses TRBV24-1 with TRBJ2-3; D is tentatively TRBD1 or TRBD2 (5 bases each). The CDR3 totals 15 residues. V lost 1 base to trimming and J lost 7 bases, with 14 bases between them. Germline CDR1 is KGHDR and CDR2 is SFDVKD. DNA for the CDR3: TGTGCCACCAGTGATTTCCAACTAGGGGAAAATACGCAGTATTTT. Its translation: CATSDFQLGENTQYF.

A few counts support this clonotype. V usage is TRBV7-2 and J usage is TRBJ1-1; perhaps TRBD1 as D (5 bases). From germline, CDR1 is SGHTA and CDR2 FQGNSA. Trimming left V 5 bases short and J 7 bases short, with 26 bases between. The CDR3 contains 17 residues. CDR3 sequence: CASSAYRFTTGNIEAFF. CDR3 nucleotides: TGTGCCAGCAGCGCCTACAGGTTTACAACCGGGAATATTGAAGCTTTCTTT.

The rearrangement joins TRBV20-1 to TRBJ1-1; 9 bases line up with TRBD1. The germline gives CDR1 DFQATT, CDR2 SNEGSKA (reference sequence). Trimming at V came to 1 base and at J to 10 bases, leaving 4 bases not matched to a gene. CDR3 length equals 12 residues. CDR3 nucleotide sequence: TGCAGTGCTAGAGGGGACAGGGTGGGAGCTTTCTTT. Protein product: CSARGDRVGAFF.

This clonotype was counted between two and nine times. V and J are TRBV5-1 and TRBJ1-4; 10 nucleotides align to TRBD1. Germline V lookup: CDR1 SGHRS, CDR2 YFSETQ. This CDR3 is built from 15 residues. J gave up 3 bases and V 4 bases, and 3 bases lay outside the gene matches. The CDR3 nucleotides read TGCGCCAGCAGCGGGACAGGGGCACCTAATGAAAAACTGTTTTTT. It translates to CASSGTGAPNEKLFF.

The chain is built from TRBV5-1 and TRBJ2-2; 8 bases are a match to TRBD2. Trimming at V came to 8 bases and at J to 3 bases, leaving 6 bases not matched to a gene. The CDR3 contains 14 residues. Germline V gene data show CDR1 as SGHRS and CDR2 as YFSETQ. The CDR3 reads CASQAGVDTGELFF. The CDR3 nucleotides are TGCGCCAGTCAAGCGGGAGTAGACACCGGGGAGCTGTTTTTT. The full variable domain, in which reference TRBV5-1 and TRBJ2-2 provide the parts outside the CDR3, is KAGVTQTPRYLIKTRGQQVTLSCSPISGHRSVSWYQQTPGQGLQFLFEYFSETQRNKGNFPGRFSGRQFSNSRSEMNVSTLELGDSALYLCASQAGVDTGELFFGEGSRLTVL.

This clonotype was counted many times. The chain combines TRBV5-1 with TRBJ2-7; tentative D call: TRBD1 (6 bases). Germline V lookup: CDR1 SGHRS, CDR2 YFSETQ. This CDR3 comprises 13 residues. The V and J ends lost 4 bases and 4 bases respectively, with 12 bases between them. The CDR3 coding sequence is TGCGCCAGCAGCCCCGGGACAAAGTACGAGCAGTACTTC. Translated: CASSPGTKYEQYF.

The V and J genes are TRBV10-1 and TRBJ2-3; maybe TRBD1 (6 bases). CDR3 length: 11 amino acids. Germline V CDR1 and CDR2: WNHNN, SYGVQD (reference sequence). V shed 8 bases and J shed 5 bases, with 8 bases lying between them. The DNA for the CDR3 is TGCGCCAGCGGGGGACAAGATACGCAGTATTTT. Its translation is CASGGQDTQYF.

V and J are TRBV7-6 and TRBJ1-6; 7 positions agree with TRBD1. Per germline, CDR1 SGHVS and CDR2 FNYEAQ. The CDR3 is made up of 15 amino acids. V gave up 5 bases and J gave up 5 bases; unmatched junction bases: 6. The chain's CDR3 is CASSPRDRDNSPLHF. CDR3 nucleotide sequence: TGTGCCAGCAGCCCCCGAGACAGGGATAATTCACCCCTCCACTTT.